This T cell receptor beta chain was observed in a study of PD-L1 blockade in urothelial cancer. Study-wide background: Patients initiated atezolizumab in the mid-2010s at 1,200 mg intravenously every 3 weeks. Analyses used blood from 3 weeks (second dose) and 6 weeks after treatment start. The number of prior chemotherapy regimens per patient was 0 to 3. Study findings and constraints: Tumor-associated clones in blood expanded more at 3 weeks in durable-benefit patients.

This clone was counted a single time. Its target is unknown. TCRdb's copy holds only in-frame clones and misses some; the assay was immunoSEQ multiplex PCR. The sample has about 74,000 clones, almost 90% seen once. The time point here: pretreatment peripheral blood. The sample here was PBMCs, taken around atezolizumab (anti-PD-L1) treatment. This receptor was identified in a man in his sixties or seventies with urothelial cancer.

The CDR3 DNA sequence: TGTGCCAGCAGCCCACCCTCGGGTCAGGGTGACACCGGGGAGCTGTTTTTT. This codes for CASSPPSGQGDTGELFF. This rearrangement joins TRBV5-4 to TRBJ2-2, with a weak D call TRBD1 (5 bases). Trimming shortened V by 4 bases and J by 3 bases, and 19 bases separated the two germline ends. CDR3 length: 17 amino acids. Germline V gene lookup returns CDR1 SGHNT and CDR2 YYREEE (reference sequence).